The 20 T cell receptor beta chains listed next were all sequenced from one sample in a study of T cell responses to AZD1222 COVID-19 vaccine. Using immunoSEQ multiplex PCR, the repertoire was profiled, and TCRdb retains in-frame clones only, with some absent. This table holds under 150,000 clones, 75% to 90% found once. Sequencing was performed on peripheral blood, taken on day 0 of MenACWY control vaccination. Source of these receptors: an adult in good health.

The chain joins TRBV5-1 to TRBJ2-3, with a weak D call TRBD2 (5 bases). The CDR3 covers 16 residues. The germline gives CDR1 SGHRS, CDR2 YFSETQ. V was cut by 0 bases and J by 4 bases, with 15 bases left in between. This chain's CDR3 is CASSLVGGAVADTQYF. The CDR3 DNA sequence: TGCGCCAGCAGCTTGGTGGGCGGAGCGGTGGCAGATACGCAGTATTTT.

The rearrangement joins TRBV19 to TRBJ1-2; D is ambiguous. The V end lost 0 bases, the J end lost 5 bases, and 10 bases lay between the germline ends. The CDR3 is 14 amino acids. Germline loops: CDR1 LNHDA, CDR2 SQIVND (reference sequence). In DNA, the CDR3 is TGTGCCAGTAGTATAGATCGGGGTGGATATGGCTACACCTTC. Residues: CASSIDRGGYGYTF.

This chain connects TRBV15 to TRBJ1-1; a possible D gene is TRBD1 (5 bases). Germline assignment: CDR1 LNHNV and CDR2 YYDKDF (reference sequence). V dropped 0 bases and J dropped 4 bases, with 9 bases sitting between them. The CDR3 totals 14 residues. The CDR3 loop reads CATSRDKGSTEAFF. The CDR3 nucleotides are TGTGCCACCAGCAGAGATAAGGGGAGCACTGAAGCTTTCTTT.

The genes are TRBV5-1 and TRBJ1-1; 8 nucleotides align to TRBD1. This CDR3 has 15 amino acids. Germline values: CDR1 SGHRS, CDR2 YFSETQ. V shed 5 bases and J 5 bases; nucleotides not matched to a gene: 11. CDR3 sequence: CASSNSGGGRTEAFF. The CDR3 coding sequence is TGCGCCAGCAGTAACTCAGGGGGCGGCCGTACTGAAGCTTTCTTT.

This rearrangement joins TRBV6-2 or TRBV6-3 to TRBJ1-5; D is perhaps TRBD1 (6 bases). V was trimmed by 2 bases and J by 3 bases, leaving 11 bases between them. The CDR3 length is 15 residues. Germline V gene lookup returns CDR1 MNHEY and CDR2 SVGEGT. CDR3 loop: CASSYPDSLNQPQHF. The CDR3, as DNA: TGTGCCAGCAGTTACCCGGACAGCCTCAATCAGCCCCAGCATTTT.

This sequence joins TRBV5-1 and TRBJ2-2; D unclear. Germline CDR1 is SGHRS and CDR2 is YFSETQ. There are 15 residues in the CDR3. Between the trimmed V and J ends, which lost 0 bases and 3 bases, there was a span of 9 bases. CDR3 residues: CASSLARVYTGELFF. The CDR3 nucleotides read TGCGCCAGCAGCTTGGCACGGGTATACACCGGGGAGCTGTTTTTT.

The chain carries TRBV5-6 and TRBJ1-3; D unresolved. The germline V gene encodes CDR1 SGHDT and CDR2 YYEEEE. The germline V and J ends were trimmed by 0 bases and 2 bases, with 9 bases remaining between them. CDR3 size: 15 residues. The CDR3 here is CASSLGLTTGNTIYF. CDR3 nucleotides: TGTGCCAGCAGCTTGGGTCTGACTACTGGAAACACCATATATTTT.

CDR3 protein: CASSRDSDNEKLFF. CDR3 nucleotides: TGTGCCAGTAGCCGGGACAGCGATAATGAAAAACTGTTTTTT. The gene calls are TRBV19 and TRBJ1-4, with TRBD1 matching over 7 bases. Per germline, CDR1 LNHDA and CDR2 SQIVND (reference sequence). Trimming removed 6 bases from V and 4 bases from J; junction bases left unmatched: 5. The CDR3 is 14 residues long.

As to this clone: The same CDR3 arises from other DNA sequences in this sample as well. The genes are TRBV18 and TRBJ1-2; 11 bases are shared with TRBD1. Germline lookup yields CDR1 KGHSH and CDR2 LQKENI. The CDR3 consists of 14 residues. The V and J ends lost 3 bases and 6 bases, in that order; junction bases with no gene match: 3. CDR3 nucleotides: TGTGCCAGCTCACCCCGGACAGGGGGCGATGGCTACACCTTC. It specifies CASSPRTGGDGYTF.

V and J are TRBV7-3 and TRBJ2-6; no firm D call. Trimming took off 3 bases at V and 0 bases at J, with 9 bases between the two ends. The germline gives CDR1 SGHTA, CDR2 FQGTGA. CDR3 length: 16 residues. The CDR3 bases are TGTGCCAGCAGCTTTAATTCGGCCTCTGGGGCCAACGTCCTGACTTTC. It encodes CASSFNSASGANVLTF.

This rearrangement joins TRBV6-1 to TRBJ2-7; no clear D. CDR3 size: 13 residues. The germline V and J ends were trimmed by 3 bases and 4 bases, with 10 bases remaining between them. Per germline, CDR1 MNHNS and CDR2 SASEGT. The chain's CDR3 is CASSDRSRYEQYF. CDR3 sequence (DNA): TGTGCCAGCAGTGATAGGAGTCGTTACGAGCAGTACTTC.

The chain's CDR3 is CASSPGQGLEDTQYF. In nucleotides, the CDR3 is TGTGCCAGTAGTCCCGGACAGGGGCTCGAAGATACGCAGTATTTT. The chain joins TRBV19 to TRBJ2-3; 9 positions agree with TRBD1. The ends lost 5 bases at V and 5 bases at J; junction bases unmatched: 8. The germline V gene encodes CDR1 LNHDA and CDR2 SQIVND (reference sequence). The CDR3 is made up of 15 amino acids.

This chain joins TRBV19 and TRBJ2-6; possible D gene TRBD1, 7 bases. The V and J ends lost 5 bases and 7 bases respectively, with 24 bases between them. Germline loops: CDR1 LNHDA, CDR2 SQIVND (reference sequence). The CDR3 sequence is 18 residues long. The CDR3 DNA sequence: TGTGCCAGTAGTCGGGGATGGAGGGGGCGATCGGCTGCCAACGTCCTGACTTTC. This codes for CASSRGWRGRSAANVLTF.

The rearrangement joins TRBV6-1 to TRBJ1-3; no reliable D call. The CDR3 runs 14 residues. Between the trimmed V and J ends, which lost 3 bases and 1 base, there was a span of 7 bases. Germline V gives CDR1 MNHNS, CDR2 SASEGT. CDR3 protein: CASSEVGSGNTIYF. For the CDR3, the DNA is TGTGCCAGCAGTGAGGTGGGGTCTGGAAACACCATATATTTT.

The chain links TRBV6-1 to TRBJ2-1, with 8 bases fitting TRBD2. Germline V CDR1 and CDR2: MNHNS, SASEGT. The CDR3 runs 16 residues. Trimming at V came to 0 bases and at J to 0 bases, leaving 1 base not matched to a gene. CDR3: CASSEAAGVSYNEQFF. Here the CDR3 DNA reads TGTGCCAGCAGTGAAGCAGCGGGGGTCTCCTACAATGAGCAGTTCTTC.

The J gene is TRBJ2-6, the V gene TRBV3-1 (or the pseudogene TRBV3-2); no reliable D call. This CDR3 is 15 amino acids long. CDR1 and CDR2 (germline): LGHDT, YNNKEL (reference sequence). V shed 1 base and J shed 1 base, with 5 bases lying between them. The CDR3 sequence: CASSQGGSGANVLTF. In DNA form, the CDR3 reads TGTGCCAGCAGCCAAGGGGGTTCTGGGGCCAACGTCCTGACTTTC.

V is TRBV6-5 and J is TRBJ1-6; 9 bases line up with TRBD1. The germline V gene has CDR1 MNHEY and CDR2 SVGAGI. The CDR3 sequence is 14 residues long. Trimming at V came to 6 bases and at J to 9 bases, leaving 6 bases not matched to a gene. Here the CDR3 reads CASRPTGGVSPLHF. The CDR3 DNA reads TGTGCCAGCAGACCGACAGGGGGTGTTTCACCCCTCCACTTT.

The sample holds a few counts of this clone. The chain is built from TRBV9 and TRBJ1-5; possibly TRBD1 for D (6 bases). Trimming left V 3 bases short and J 0 bases short, with 10 bases between. The CDR3 is made up of 15 amino acids. Germline CDR1 reads SGDLS; CDR2 reads YYNGEE. This chain's CDR3 is CASSAQGNSNQPQHF. As DNA, the CDR3 is TGTGCCAGCAGCGCACAGGGAAATAGCAATCAGCCCCAGCATTTT.

The V call is TRBV5-1, the J call TRBJ2-3; D unresolved. Germline values: CDR1 SGHRS, CDR2 YFSETQ. V lost 0 bases and J lost 5, with 4 bases in between. This CDR3 contains 12 residues. CDR3 in amino acids: CASSLGGDTQYF. The DNA for the CDR3 is TGCGCCAGCAGCTTGGGGGGAGATACGCAGTATTTT.

This clone was seen more than once but under ten times. The chain joins TRBV5-5 to TRBJ1-1; TRBD1 is a possible D gene (6 bases). The CDR3 length is 14 residues. V lost 3 bases to trimming and J lost 6 bases, with 15 bases between them. The germline V gene encodes CDR1 SGHKS and CDR2 YYEKEE (reference sequence). CDR3 sequence reads: CASSSYTGRSEAFF. The CDR3 DNA is TGTGCCAGCAGCTCGTATACAGGGAGATCTGAAGCTTTCTTT.